The clone carrying this T cell receptor (beta chain) was counted ten times or more. The V gene's germline CDR1 is SGHRS and CDR2 YFSETQ. V lost 0 bases to trimming and J lost 3 bases, with 10 bases between them. The CDR3 length is 14 residues. Thyroid ultrasound and orbital computed tomography, with clinical symptoms and serum thyroxine and TRAb, informed diagnoses. The sample comes from a study of T cells in Graves' hyperthyroidism and ophthalmopathy. Amplification of TCR beta CDR3 regions was performed using RNA transcripts as template. HTBI primers were employed in a first-round RT-PCR of the TCR CDR3. Each CDR3 protein is one row after TCRdb ran MiXCR on the multiplex PCR reads. Among nearly 600,000 distinct CDR3 sequences, around 14% were seen once, and the ten largest hold roughly 7%.

The sequence was collected from a woman under 30 with Graves' ophthalmopathy. What was sequenced was blood. The chain recombines TRBV5-1 with TRBJ2-7; no reliable D call. DNA for the CDR3: TGCGCCAGCAGCTTGGCCCCGGATGTCTACGAGCAGTACTTC. It yields the protein CASSLAPDVYEQYF.